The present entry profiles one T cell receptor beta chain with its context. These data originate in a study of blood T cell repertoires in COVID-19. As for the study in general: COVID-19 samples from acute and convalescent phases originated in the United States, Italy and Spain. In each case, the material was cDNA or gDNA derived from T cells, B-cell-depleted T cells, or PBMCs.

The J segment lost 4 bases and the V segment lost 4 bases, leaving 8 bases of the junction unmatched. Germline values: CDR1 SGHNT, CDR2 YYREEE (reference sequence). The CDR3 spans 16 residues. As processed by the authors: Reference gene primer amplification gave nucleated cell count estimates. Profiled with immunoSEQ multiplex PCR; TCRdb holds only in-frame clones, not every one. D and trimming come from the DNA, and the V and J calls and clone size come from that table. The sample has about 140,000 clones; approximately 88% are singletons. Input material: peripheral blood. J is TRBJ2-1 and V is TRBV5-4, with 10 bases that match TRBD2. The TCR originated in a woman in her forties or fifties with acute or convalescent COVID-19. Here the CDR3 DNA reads TGTGCCAGCAGCAGCCGGACTAGCGGAGCGTACAATGAGCAGTTCTTC. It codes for CASSSRTSGAYNEQFF. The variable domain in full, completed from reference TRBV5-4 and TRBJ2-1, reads ETGVTQSPTHLIKTRGQQVTLRCSSQSGHNTVSWYQQALGQGPQFIFQYYREEENGRGNFPPRFSGLQFPNYSSELNVNALELDDSALYLCASSSRTSGAYNEQFFGPGTRLTVL.